What follows is one T cell receptor beta chain and its context. The antigen is undetermined. The data derive from a study of vaccination and CD4 T cells after COVID-19. Once obtained from cultured CD4+ T cells, the DNA was sequenced using the Oncomine TCR Beta short-read assay. TCRdb itself ran the PCR reads through MiXCR, one entry per CDR3 protein. The sample includes some 16,000 distinct CDR3 sequences, around 53% seen only once; the top ten take 9.5% to 12%. The germline V gene encodes CDR1 MGHDK and CDR2 SYGVNS. The CDR3 sequence is 21 residues long. Germline trimming cut 3 bases from V and 7 bases from J; bases unmatched to any gene: 25. Stated treatment: roughly 11-day PBMC culture with coronavirus spike peptide pools or control peptides (ViraFEST assay).

The sequencing sample was made of CD4+ T cells from blood, cultured in vitro. This chain connects TRBV25-1 to TRBJ2-2; 8 bases are shared with TRBD2. The clonotype comes from a human donor who had recovered from COVID-19. DNA for the CDR3: TGTGCCAGCAGTGATCGCTCCCCGACGGGAACTAAGCGGGGGCGGAACGGGGAGCTGTTTTTT. Amino acid sequence: CASSDRSPTGTKRGRNGELFF.